Following are 6 T cell receptor beta chains from one sample sequenced in a study of T cells in Graves' hyperthyroidism and ophthalmopathy. Researchers amplified the TCR beta CDR3 regions from RNA transcripts. Initially, a first-round RT-PCR of the TCR CDR3 employed the HTBI primer set. TCRdb called the multiplex PCR reads again in MiXCR, with one record for every CDR3 protein. The table lists about 600,000 distinct CDR3 sequences, roughly 15% of them singletons. Sample: blood. These receptors were taken from a woman aged 45-65 years with Graves' ophthalmopathy.

This clonotype was recorded at least ten times. J is TRBJ1-1 and V is TRBV28; D not resolved. The CDR3 runs to 15 residues. In germline, CDR1 is MDHEN, CDR2 SYDVKM. V was shortened by 2 bases and J by 0 bases, with 10 bases between the two germline ends. CDR3 protein: CASSLGQGLNTEAFF. The CDR3 nucleotides read TGTGCCAGCAGTTTAGGTCAAGGGCTGAACACTGAAGCTTTCTTT.

This clonotype has a count of ten or more. This chain connects TRBV28 to TRBJ1-4; TRBD1 agrees at 7 bases. The V and J ends lost 10 bases and 8 bases, in that order; junction bases with no gene match: 13. The CDR3 runs to 14 residues. CDR1 and CDR2 (germline): MDHEN, SYDVKM. The CDR3 DNA sequence: TGTGCCACGCAATTTCGTGACAGGGAGGAAAAACTGTTTTTT. Translated, it gives CATQFRDREEKLFF.

The chain uses TRBV7-6 and TRBJ2-2; TRBD2 might be the D (5 bases). Trimming removed 5 bases from V and 5 bases from J, with 18 bases in between. CDR1 SGHVS and CDR2 FNYEAQ come from the germline V gene. This CDR3 is built from 16 residues. CDR3 loop: CASSALPIRGTGELFF. In DNA form, the CDR3 reads TGTGCCAGCAGCGCGCTCCCTATTCGAGGGACCGGGGAGCTGTTTTTT.

The chain uses TRBV9 and TRBJ2-2, with TRBD2 identical over 8 bases. The CDR3 has 16 residues. CDR1 and CDR2 (germline): SGDLS, YYNGEE. With 2 bases clipped from V and 4 bases from J, the junction kept 7 bases outside the gene matches. The DNA of the CDR3 is TGTGCCAGCAGCGTCCGATCGGGAGGGCCCACCGGGGAGCTGTTTTTT. It yields the protein CASSVRSGGPTGELFF.

This clonotype was seen at least ten times. CDR3 DNA sequence: TGTGCCAGCAGCCTGGACTTCTCTGAAGCTTTCTTT. It codes for CASSLDFSEAFF. The rearrangement uses TRBV7-2 and TRBJ1-1; no definite D call. The CDR3 covers 12 residues. Germline V gene data show CDR1 as SGHTA and CDR2 as FQGNSA. Trimming took 5 bases from V and 6 from J, leaving 10 bases between them.

The table lists this clonotype with many counts. The rearrangement joins TRBV12-3 or TRBV12-4 to TRBJ1-3; weak D call: TRBD1 (6 bases). This CDR3 comprises 14 residues. V lost 7 bases and J 4 bases, leaving 14 bases between the germline ends. The CDR3 spells CASTYNREGNTIYF. As DNA, the CDR3 is TGTGCCAGCACATATAACAGGGAAGGAAACACCATATATTTT.